This T cell receptor (beta chain) was retrieved from a study of identical twins. This CDR3 is 14 amino acids long. J was trimmed by 5 bases and V by 8 bases; bases with no gene match: 12. One entry per CDR3 protein, called by TCRdb with MiXCR from the 5' RACE reads. The table has 600,000 to 700,000 distinct CDR3 sequences, roughly 20% seen once. These records were also assigned to another study, of T cells expressing NK-cell markers.

This TCR was sampled from a woman aged 18-29 years in good health. The source material was PBMCs. The genes are TRBV12-3 or TRBV12-4 and TRBJ2-7; 7 positions match TRBD2. Here the CDR3 reads CASLWGGSKDEQYF. CDR3 DNA sequence: TGTGCCAGCCTCTGGGGGGGGAGTAAGGACGAGCAGTACTTC.